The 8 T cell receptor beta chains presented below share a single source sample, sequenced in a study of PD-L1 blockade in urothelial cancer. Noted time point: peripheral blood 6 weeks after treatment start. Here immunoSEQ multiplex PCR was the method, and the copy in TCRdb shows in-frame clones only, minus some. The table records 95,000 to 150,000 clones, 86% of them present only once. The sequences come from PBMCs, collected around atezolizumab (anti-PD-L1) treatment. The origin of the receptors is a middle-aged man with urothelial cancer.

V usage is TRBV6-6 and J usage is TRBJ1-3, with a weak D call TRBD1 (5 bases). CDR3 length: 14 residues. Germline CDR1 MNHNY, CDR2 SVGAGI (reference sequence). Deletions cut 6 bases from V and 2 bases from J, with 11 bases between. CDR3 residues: CASSKAGTGNTIYF. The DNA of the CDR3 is TGTGCCAGCAGCAAAGCAGGGACTGGAAACACCATATATTTT.

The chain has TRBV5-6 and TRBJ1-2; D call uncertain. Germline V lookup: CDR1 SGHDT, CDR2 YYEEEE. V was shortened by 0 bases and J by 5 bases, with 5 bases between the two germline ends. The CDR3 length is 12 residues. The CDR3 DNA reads TGTGCCAGCAGCTTGGCCGCGTATGGCTACACCTTC. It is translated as CASSLAAYGYTF.

This CDR3 is CASREGGPGYEQYF. CDR3 DNA sequence: TGTGCCAGCAGGGAGGGGGGGCCGGGGTACGAGCAGTACTTC. The V call is TRBV7-2, the J call TRBJ2-7; possible D gene TRBD2, 7 bases. V was pared by 6 bases and J by 4 bases, with 16 bases between. The CDR3 sequence is 14 residues long. Germline CDR1 and CDR2: SGHTA and FQGNSA.

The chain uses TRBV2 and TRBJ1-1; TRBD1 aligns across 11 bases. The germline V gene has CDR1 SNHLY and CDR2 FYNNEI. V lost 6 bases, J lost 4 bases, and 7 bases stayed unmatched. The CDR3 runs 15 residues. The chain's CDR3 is CASSPTGQGVTEAFF. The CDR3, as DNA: TGTGCCAGCAGCCCGACGGGACAGGGGGTCACTGAAGCTTTCTTT.

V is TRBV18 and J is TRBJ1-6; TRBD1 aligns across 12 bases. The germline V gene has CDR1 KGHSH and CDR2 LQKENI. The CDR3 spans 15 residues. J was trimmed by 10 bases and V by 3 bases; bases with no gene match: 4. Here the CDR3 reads CASSPKGQGASPLHF. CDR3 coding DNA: TGTGCCAGCTCACCGAAGGGACAGGGGGCCTCACCCCTCCACTTT. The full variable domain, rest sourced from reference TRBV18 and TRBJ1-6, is NAGVMQNPRHLVRRRGQEARLRCSPMKGHSHVYWYRQLPEEGLKFMVYLQKENIIDESGMPKERFSAEFPKEGPSILRIQQVVRGDSAAYFCASSPKGQGASPLHFGNGTRLTVT.

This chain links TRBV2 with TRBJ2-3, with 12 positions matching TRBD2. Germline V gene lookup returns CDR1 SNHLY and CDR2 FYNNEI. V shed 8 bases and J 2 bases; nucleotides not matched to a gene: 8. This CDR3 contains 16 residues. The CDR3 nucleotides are TGTGCCAGCCGATGGGGACTAGCGGGTATCACAGATACGCAGTATTTT. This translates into CASRWGLAGITDTQYF.

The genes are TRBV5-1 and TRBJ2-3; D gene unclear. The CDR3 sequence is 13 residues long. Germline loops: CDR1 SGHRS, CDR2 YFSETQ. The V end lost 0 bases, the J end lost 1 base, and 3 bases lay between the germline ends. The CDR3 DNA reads TGCGCCAGCAGCTTGGGCGGCACAGATACGCAGTATTTT. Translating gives CASSLGGTDTQYF. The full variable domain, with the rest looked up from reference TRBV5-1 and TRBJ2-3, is KAGVTQTPRYLIKTRGQQVTLSCSPISGHRSVSWYQQTPGQGLQFLFEYFSETQRNKGNFPGRFSGRQFSNSRSEMNVSTLELGDSALYLCASSLGGTDTQYFGPGTRLTVL.

The DNA of the CDR3 is TGTGCCAGCAGCACTAGCGGGAGGGCCGCCGGGGAGCTGTTTTTT. The encoded protein is CASSTSGRAAGELFF. The chain uses TRBV7-6 and TRBJ2-2, with TRBD2 matching over 13 bases. Germline V gene lookup returns CDR1 SGHVS and CDR2 FNYEAQ. The CDR3 consists of 15 residues. The trim removed 5 bases at V and 6 bases at J, leaving 3 bases unmatched.